What follows is one TCR beta chain and its context. The CDR3 consists of 12 residues. Looked up from germline, CDR1 is SNHLY and CDR2 is FYNNEI. Trimming left V 8 bases short and J 2 bases short, with 9 bases between. This specimen comes from a study of blood T cell repertoires in COVID-19. Residents of about two dozen US areas, aged roughly 18 to 95 years, made up the participants. Measured with immunoSEQ multiplex PCR; TCRdb has only the in-frame clones, and not every one. The data hold roughly 220,000 clones, with 70% to 90% observed a single time. The sequence was obtained from a woman between 40 and 50 years old with acute COVID-19. The sequenced material came from PBMCs or T cells enriched from blood (not recorded which). The chain uses TRBV2 and TRBJ1-2; unclear D gene. The CDR3 coding sequence is TGTGCCAGCGGACTGATAAACTATGGCTACACCTTC. It specifies CASGLINYGYTF.